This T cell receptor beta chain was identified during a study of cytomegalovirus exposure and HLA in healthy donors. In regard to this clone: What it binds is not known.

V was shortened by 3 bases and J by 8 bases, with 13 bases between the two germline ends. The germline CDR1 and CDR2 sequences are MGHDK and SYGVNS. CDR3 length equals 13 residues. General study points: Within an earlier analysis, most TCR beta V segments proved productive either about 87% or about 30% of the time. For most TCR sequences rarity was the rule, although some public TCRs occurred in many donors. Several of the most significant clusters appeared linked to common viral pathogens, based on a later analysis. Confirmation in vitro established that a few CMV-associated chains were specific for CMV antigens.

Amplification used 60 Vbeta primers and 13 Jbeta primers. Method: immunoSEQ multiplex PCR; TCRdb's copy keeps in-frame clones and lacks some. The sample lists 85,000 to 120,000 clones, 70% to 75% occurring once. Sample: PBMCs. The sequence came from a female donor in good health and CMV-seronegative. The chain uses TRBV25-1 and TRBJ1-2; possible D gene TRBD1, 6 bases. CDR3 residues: CASSDGAGGGYTF. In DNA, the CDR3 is TGTGCCAGCAGTGATGGGGCGGGGGGCGGCTACACCTTC.